The rows below give T cell receptor beta chains drawn from one sample of a study of radiation and T cells in renal cell carcinoma. Method: immunoSEQ multiplex PCR; TCRdb's copy keeps in-frame clones and lacks some. The sample shows about 58,000 clones, around three quarters of them seen only once. Sequenced here: blood, sampled from a patient whose treatment included radiotherapy and nephrectomy. These receptors originate from a man aged 60-69 years with renal cell carcinoma. Both conserved end residues are part of each CDR3. Each record gives: clone size, J gene, V gene, CDR3 protein. Only part of the rows carry a size: once, few, many, or a class if the clone is expanded.

size: NA; J: TRBJ1-3; V: TRBV25-1; CDR3: CASSGSKGSPSGNTIYF
size: NA; J: TRBJ2-5; V: TRBV6-6; CDR3: CASRIQETQYF
size: NA; J: TRBJ2-3; V: TRBV7-6; CDR3: CASSSDREVADTQYF
size: NA; J: TRBJ2-1; V: TRBV5-5; CDR3: CASIGRGEQFF
size: NA; J: TRBJ2-1; V: TRBV13; CDR3: CASSLYLDSSYNEQFF
size: NA; J: TRBJ2-5; V: TRBV30; CDR3: CAWSVRGVETQYF
size: once; J: TRBJ2-3; V: TRBV9; CDR3: CASSVGGAGRTDTQYF
size: NA; J: TRBJ2-1; V: TRBV9; CDR3: CASSGGPAGYDAEQFF
size: NA; J: TRBJ2-5; V: TRBV9; CDR3: CASSPGTSGDQETQYF
size: NA; J: TRBJ2-5; V: TRBV9; CDR3: CASSDRLQGQETQYF
size: NA; J: TRBJ1-5; V: TRBV21-1; CDR3: CASNIAGQGHQPQHF
size: NA; J: TRBJ1-2; V: TRBV5-4; CDR3: CASNLRDGALNGYTF
size: few; J: TRBJ1-1; V: TRBV20-1; CDR3: CSASGTQAFF
size: few; J: TRBJ2-4; V: TRBV7-2; CDR3: CASSSSGTGGAWNIQYF
size: once; J: TRBJ2-5; V: TRBV7-2; CDR3: CASSSGTGETQYF
size: NA; J: TRBJ1-2; V: TRBV6-4; CDR3: CASSAEGSNGYTF
size: NA; J: TRBJ2-3; V: TRBV7-2; CDR3: CASSPSGGAADTQYF
size: NA; J: TRBJ2-3; V: TRBV9; CDR3: CASSVVWGTDTQYF
size: NA; J: TRBJ1-4; V: TRBV11-3; CDR3: CASSSHGGNEKLFF
size: NA; J: TRBJ2-3; V: TRBV29-1; CDR3: CSGSKRGFADTQYF
size: NA; J: TRBJ1-4; V: TRBV6-4; CDR3: CASSRTGGRDNEKLFF
size: NA; J: TRBJ1-2; V: TRBV6-5; CDR3: CASSIAGQTYGYTF
size: NA; J: TRBJ2-5; V: TRBV7-2; CDR3: CASSRTGGETQYF
size: NA; J: TRBJ1-6; V: TRBV2; CDR3: CASRTENNSPLHF
size: NA; J: TRBJ1-1; V: TRBV10-2; CDR3: CASTAGQGNTEAFF
size: NA; J: TRBJ2-5; V: TRBV5-1; CDR3: CASSLGASGFLQETQYF
size: few; J: TRBJ1-1; V: TRBV30; CDR3: CAWSGRTEAFF
size: NA; J: TRBJ2-5; V: TRBV2; CDR3: CASSQGAGETQYF
size: few; J: TRBJ2-7; V: TRBV6-5; CDR3: CASTPLRGTYEQYF
size: NA; J: TRBJ2-5; V: TRBV7-2; CDR3: CASSRLAAQQETQYF
size: NA; J: TRBJ1-2; V: TRBV2; CDR3: CASRYEQANYGYTF
size: NA; J: TRBJ2-7; V: TRBV19; CDR3: CASSRQVSAYEQYF
size: NA; J: TRBJ1-2; V: TRBV7-2; CDR3: CASSSAGQGIYSYGYTF
size: NA; J: TRBJ2-5; V: TRBV6-5; CDR3: CDSTRDGPWETQYF
size: few; J: TRBJ1-2; V: TRBV6-5; CDR3: CASSRPGTRNYGYTF
size: NA; J: TRBJ2-3; V: TRBV30; CDR3: CAWSRGSGGARDTQYF
size: NA; J: TRBJ2-7; V: TRBV6-6; CDR3: CASSYSYQGGYEQYF
size: once; J: TRBJ1-5; V: TRBV5-1; CDR3: CASRAGDGANQPQHF
size: NA; J: TRBJ1-4; V: TRBV19; CDR3: CASSLGLRNEKLFF
size: NA; J: TRBJ1-4; V: TRBV6-6; CDR3: CASSWGQGASNEKLFF
size: NA; J: TRBJ2-7; V: TRBV7-6; CDR3: CASSLVRASYEQYF
size: NA; J: TRBJ1-4; V: TRBV6-6; CDR3: CASSYSGQPNEKLFF
size: once; J: TRBJ2-2; V: TRBV9; CDR3: CASSENRGETNTGELFF
size: NA; J: TRBJ2-2; V: TRBV7-9; CDR3: CASSLTRGTNTGELFF
size: NA; J: TRBJ2-3; V: TRBV29-1; CDR3: CSVENGYGGRTDTQYF
size: NA; J: TRBJ1-4; V: TRBV2; CDR3: CASRKGQGVEKLFF
size: once; J: TRBJ1-2; V: TRBV30; CDR3: CAQSNNYGYTF
size: once; J: TRBJ1-2; V: TRBV6-1; CDR3: CASSESRGQKNGRAF
size: NA; J: TRBJ1-3; V: TRBV29-1; CDR3: CSVVIGGSGNTIYF
size: many; J: TRBJ2-3; V: TRBV5-6; CDR3: CASRELTSGRARTQYF
size: NA; J: TRBJ1-2; V: TRBV19; CDR3: CASSYRDYGYTF
size: once; J: TRBJ1-1; V: TRBV5-1; CDR3: CASSTSQGGTEAFF
size: NA; J: TRBJ1-4; V: TRBV7-2; CDR3: CASKRDSGEKLFF
size: NA; J: TRBJ1-4; V: TRBV18; CDR3: CASSPVRTGVGEKLFF
size: once; J: TRBJ1-1; V: TRBV11-2; CDR3: CASSLGFSRAFF
size: NA; J: TRBJ1-3; V: TRBV19; CDR3: CASRTQVSGNTIYF
size: few; J: TRBJ2-1; V: TRBV14; CDR3: CASSQTPSEQFF
size: NA; J: TRBJ1-1; V: TRBV15; CDR3: CATSRDVAMGRGTEAFF
size: NA; J: TRBJ2-7; V: TRBV10-3; CDR3: CAISEGIDYEQYF
size: few; J: TRBJ2-7; V: TRBV7-2; CDR3: CASSFDPGQVRQQYF